What follows are 5 T cell receptor beta chains derived from one specimen sequenced in a study of vaccination effects on CD4 cells after COVID-19. Sequencing used immunoSEQ multiplex PCR; TCRdb keeps in-frame clones, though not all of them. The sample contains 26,000 or so clones, 75% to 85% of which appear only once. No antigens are known for them. With the ViraFEST assay, the study expanded antigen-specific CD4+ T cells using viral peptide pools, then sequenced them. Following a roughly 10-day culture, CD4+ T cells were purified. According to PCR results, the person was infected with SARS-CoV-2 between March and December 2020. The sequences come from CD4+ T cells from PBMCs cultured with HCoV-NL63 spike peptides, collected before COVID-19 vaccination. These receptors were taken from a human donor who had a prior SARS-CoV-2 infection.

The J gene is TRBJ1-5, the V gene TRBV5-1; a possible D gene is TRBD1 (5 bases). The CDR3 has 15 amino acids. Germline values: CDR1 SGHRS, CDR2 YFSETQ. Trimming left V 7 bases short and J 8 bases short, with 22 bases between. The CDR3 reads CASARTGTPEEPQHF. The CDR3 DNA is TGCGCCAGCGCCAGGACCGGGACGCCGGAGGAGCCCCAGCATTTT.

The chain links TRBV7-8 to TRBJ2-1, with D unresolved. The CDR3 runs to 13 residues. Germline V gene data show CDR1 as SGHVS and CDR2 as FQNEAQ. Trimming removed 1 base from V and 4 bases from J, with 5 bases in between. In nucleotides, the CDR3 is TGTGCCAGCAGCTTAGTCCGGTACAATGAGCAGTTCTTC. Translated: CASSLVRYNEQFF.

V is TRBV9 and J is TRBJ1-3, with D hard to call. CDR3 length equals 15 residues. V lost 0 bases to trimming and J lost 4 bases, with 11 bases between them. Germline V gene lookup returns CDR1 SGDLS and CDR2 YYNGEE. The CDR3, as DNA: TGTGCCAGCAGCGTAGGTCCGGGTGGAGGAAACACCATATATTTT. Translating it yields CASSVGPGGGNTIYF.

This chain uses TRBV21-1 with TRBJ2-6; TRBD2, the D gene given by the table, was not confirmed from the DNA. TRBV21-1 is recorded as a pseudogene. The length of the CDR3 is 19 residues. CDR3 nucleotide sequence: TGTGCCAGCATACTCGGGGTTCAGCGGGAGGGCGCTGGGGCCAACGTCCTGACTTTC. Protein product: CASILGVQREGAGANVLTF.

V is TRBV19 and J is TRBJ2-2; a possible D gene is TRBD2 (5 bases). V lost 3 bases and J 3 bases, leaving 11 bases between the germline ends. The CDR3 is 15 residues long. Per germline, CDR1 LNHDA and CDR2 SQIVND (reference sequence). CDR3 sequence (DNA): TGTGCCAGTAGTATTTTTCTAGCTGACACCGGGGAGCTGTTTTTT. It specifies CASSIFLADTGELFF.